Below, one TCR beta chain is given with its context. The record originates from a study of blood T cell repertoires in COVID-19. The wider study: COVID-19 samples, acute and convalescent, were from the United States, Italy and Spain.

This table comes from immunoSEQ multiplex PCR, and its TCRdb copy is limited to in-frame clones, with some not included. This sample yields 70,000 or so clones, of which 85% to 90% are seen a single time; about a tenth belongs to the top ten. The CDR3 has 21 amino acids. Germline V gene lookup returns CDR1 SGDLS and CDR2 YYNGEE. The V gene end was trimmed by 0 bases and the J gene end by 4 bases; junction bases not matched to a gene: 17. This TCR was sampled from a man between 65 and 85 years old with active or convalescent COVID-19. Material: peripheral blood. The chain carries TRBV9 and TRBJ2-1; TRBD2 matches 12 bases. The CDR3 coding sequence is TGTGCCAGCAGCGTAGGGACTAGCGGGACCTGGGGGAGAAGGGGGTACAATGAGCAGTTCTTC. As protein: CASSVGTSGTWGRRGYNEQFF.